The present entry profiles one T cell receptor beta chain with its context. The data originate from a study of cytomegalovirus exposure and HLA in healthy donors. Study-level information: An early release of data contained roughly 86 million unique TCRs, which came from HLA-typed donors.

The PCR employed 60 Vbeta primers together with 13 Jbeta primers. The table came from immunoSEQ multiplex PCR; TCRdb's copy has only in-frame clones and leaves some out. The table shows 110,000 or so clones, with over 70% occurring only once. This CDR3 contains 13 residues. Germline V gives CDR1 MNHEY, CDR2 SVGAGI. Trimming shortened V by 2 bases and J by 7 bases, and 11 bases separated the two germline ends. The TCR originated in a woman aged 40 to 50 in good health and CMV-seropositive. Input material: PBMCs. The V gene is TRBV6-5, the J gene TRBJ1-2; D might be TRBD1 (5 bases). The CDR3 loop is CASSYPGGFGYTF. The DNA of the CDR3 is TGTGCCAGCAGTTACCCGGGGGGGTTTGGCTACACCTTC.